This entry lists 14 T cell receptor beta chains sequenced from one sample in a study of blood T cell repertoires in COVID-19 (TCRdb year 2020). Library generation was performed with the immunoSEQ multiplex PCR assay. The table was pulled from immuneACCESS by TCRdb, which kept in-frame rearrangements only. Such tables lose some clones; where checked, under half of the loss comes from unresolved V genes, and the rest has no known cause. This sample holds about 220,000 clones; around 83% were observed only once. Roughly 2.6% of the sample rests with the top ten. The specimen sequenced was peripheral blood. The receptor set was obtained from a man aged 45 to 65 who had recovered from COVID-19.

The V gene is TRBV13, the J gene TRBJ1-1; no firm D call. The ends were cut back, 2 bases at V and 5 bases at J, with 12 bases in the middle. There are 14 residues in the CDR3. Per germline, CDR1 PRHDT and CDR2 FYEKMQ (reference sequence). The CDR3 is CASSLRGRRTEAFF. The CDR3 coding sequence is TGTGCCAGCAGCTTACGAGGGCGCCGGACTGAAGCTTTCTTT.

This chain joins TRBV18 and TRBJ2-5; D might be TRBD2 (5 bases). Trimming removed 2 bases at V and 3 bases at J, with 10 bases between. Germline V gene lookup returns CDR1 KGHSH and CDR2 LQKENI. The CDR3 extends over 14 amino acids. DNA of the CDR3: TGTGCCAGCTCACCAGGGTTAGCGAAAGAGACCCAGTACTTC. This translates into CASSPGLAKETQYF. The variable domain in full, with the rest retrieved from reference TRBV18 and TRBJ2-5, is NAGVMQNPRHLVRRRGQEARLRCSPMKGHSHVYWYRQLPEEGLKFMVYLQKENIIDESGMPKERFSAEFPKEGPSILRIQQVVRGDSAAYFCASSPGLAKETQYFGPGTRLLVL.

The chain combines TRBV7-2 with TRBJ2-1, with D maybe TRBD1 (6 bases). Germline V gene sequence: CDR1 SGHTA, CDR2 FQGNSA. Trimming removed 5 bases from V and 6 bases from J, with 14 bases in between. This CDR3 is built from 14 residues. CDR3 region: CASSQRQVRNEQFF. In nucleotides, the CDR3 is TGTGCCAGCAGCCAACGACAGGTTCGCAATGAGCAGTTCTTC.

The J gene is TRBJ2-7, the V gene TRBV6-6; 8 bases are a match to TRBD2. This CDR3 is 15 amino acids long. Trimming removed 4 bases from V and 4 bases from J; junction bases left unmatched: 9. Per the germline V gene, CDR1 is MNHNY and CDR2 is SVGAGI (reference sequence). CDR3 in DNA: TGTGCCAGCAGTTTTCCGGGACTAGGGAATTACGAGCAGTACTTC. It yields the protein CASSFPGLGNYEQYF.

Regarding this clone: The junction departs from the called germline gene at one end, perhaps through a read error. The V call is TRBV28, the J call TRBJ1-3, with no clear D. CDR1 is MDHEN, CDR2 SYDVKM, per germline. CDR3 length: 16 residues. The DNA of the CDR3 is TGTGCCAGCACTTTATCCGTTGGGAGAGGTGGAAACACCATATATTTT. Translation: CASTLSVGRGGNTIYF. Complete variable domain (other parts from reference TRBV28 and TRBJ1-3): DVKVTQSSRYLVKRTGEKVFLECVQDMDHENMFWYRQDPGLGLRLIYFSYDVKMKEKGDIPEGYSVSREKKERFSLILESASTNQTSMYLCASTLSVGRGGNTIYFGEGSWLTVV.

V gene TRBV2 combines with J gene TRBJ1-4; possible D gene TRBD1, 5 bases. From germline, CDR1 is SNHLY and CDR2 FYNNEI. V was clipped by 4 bases and J by 3 bases, with 12 bases between them. This CDR3 is built from 15 residues. In DNA form, the CDR3 reads TGTGCCAGCAGTGTCCAGGGATTGCCTAATGAAAAACTGTTTTTT. This translates into CASSVQGLPNEKLFF.

The rearrangement links TRBV28 to TRBJ2-7; 8 bases are a match to TRBD1. The germline V gene has CDR1 MDHEN and CDR2 SYDVKM. With V trimmed by 7 bases and J by 3 bases, 8 bases remained unmatched. There are 14 residues in the CDR3. This CDR3 reads CASKNRGFIYEQYF. The CDR3 DNA reads as TGTGCCAGCAAGAACAGGGGGTTTATCTACGAGCAGTACTTC.

The rearrangement joins TRBV7-2 to TRBJ2-7; TRBD1 matches at 9 bases. Germline V CDR1 and CDR2: SGHTA, FQGNSA. After removal of 8 bases from V and 2 bases from J, the junction contained 4 bases not matched to a gene. CDR3 length equals 13 residues. The CDR3 DNA reads as TGTGCCAGCCGCTGGACAGGGGCCTACGAGCAGTACTTC. Translated: CASRWTGAYEQYF.

The chain links TRBV13 to TRBJ2-3; TRBD2 matches 7 bases. J lost 0 bases, V lost 1 base, and 1 base had no gene match. This CDR3 has 15 amino acids. CDR1 and CDR2 from the germline V gene are PRHDT and FYEKMQ (reference sequence). The CDR3 is CASSLVGLSTDTQYF. CDR3 bases: TGTGCCAGCAGCTTAGTGGGACTAAGCACAGATACGCAGTATTTT.

This clone has just a few counts. The DNA for the CDR3 is TGTGCCAGCAGCCCCCGACAGGGAGGATTCGGCTACACCTTC. It translates to CASSPRQGGFGYTF. The chain joins TRBV3-1 (or the pseudogene TRBV3-2) to TRBJ1-2, with TRBD1 identical over 7 bases. CDR1 is LGHDT and CDR2 is YNNKEL in the germline V gene (reference sequence). The CDR3 spans 14 residues. After removal of 4 bases from V and 8 bases from J, the junction contained 10 bases not matched to a gene.

This clone was detected only once. V is TRBV11-3 and J is TRBJ2-1, with a tentative D call TRBD1 (6 bases). V shed 4 bases and J shed 2 bases, with 12 bases lying between them. Germline V gene lookup returns CDR1 SGHNT and CDR2 YENEEA. The CDR3 is made up of 15 amino acids. CDR3 sequence reads: CASSSRDNAYNEQFF. CDR3 bases: TGTGCCAGCAGCTCCCGGGACAACGCCTACAATGAGCAGTTCTTC.

The CDR3 is CASSSEPPTSGSAYNEQFF. DNA for the CDR3: TGTGCCAGCAGCTCGGAACCCCCGACTAGCGGGAGTGCCTACAATGAGCAGTTCTTC. The V call is TRBV7-6, the J call TRBJ2-1; TRBD2 agrees at 12 bases. Germline values: CDR1 SGHVS, CDR2 FNYEAQ. J gave up 2 bases and V 4 bases, and 12 bases lay outside the gene matches. The CDR3 runs 19 residues.

Concerning this clone itself: Other nucleotide sequences from this sample produce the same CDR3. The gene calls are TRBV6-5 and TRBJ1-2; D unclear. Per the germline V gene, CDR1 is MNHEY and CDR2 is SVGAGI. CDR3 length: 13 amino acids. V lost 6 bases, J lost 0 bases, and 8 bases lay in between. This CDR3 is CASRGTTNYGYTF. The CDR3 DNA is TGTGCCAGCAGGGGCACAACTAACTATGGCTACACCTTC.

J is TRBJ2-7 and V is TRBV27, with D perhaps TRBD2 (5 bases). The CDR3 consists of 14 residues. Between the trimmed V and J ends, which lost 2 bases and 4 bases, there was a span of 12 bases. Germline V gene data show CDR1 as MNHEY and CDR2 as SMNVEV (reference sequence). The DNA of the CDR3 is TGTGCCAGCAGTTTAACGGGGTTTGGGTACGAGCAGTACTTC. The encoded protein is CASSLTGFGYEQYF.